This T cell receptor (beta chain) was found in a study of blood T cell repertoires in COVID-19. Only in-frame clones appear in the TCRdb table, and some are missing; sequencing was by immunoSEQ multiplex PCR. The table records under 300,000 clones, roughly four fifths of them present only once. The sample taken for sequencing was PBMCs or T cells enriched from blood (not recorded which). The source of this sequence is a middle-aged man who had recovered from COVID-19.

CDR3 sequence reads: CASLSSYNEQFF. In nucleotides, the CDR3 is TGTGCCAGCCTGAGCTCCTACAATGAGCAGTTCTTC. This chain connects TRBV19 to TRBJ2-1, with no clear D. V was trimmed by 9 bases and J by 0 bases, leaving 6 bases between them. The CDR3 runs to 12 residues. Germline loops: CDR1 LNHDA, CDR2 SQIVND (reference sequence).